Listed here are 18 T cell receptor beta chains from one sample, sequenced in a study of blood T cell repertoires in COVID-19. Here immunoSEQ multiplex PCR was the method, and the copy in TCRdb shows in-frame clones only, minus some. This table holds around 54,000 clones, approximately 80% found once. The sequencing sample was made of PBMCs or T cells enriched from blood (not recorded which). The receptors here all came from a woman aged 45 to 65 with acute COVID-19.

V is TRBV3-1 (or the pseudogene TRBV3-2) and J is TRBJ2-2; D may be TRBD1 (6 bases). The germline gives CDR1 LGHDT, CDR2 YNNKEL (reference sequence). Trimming took 3 bases from V and 5 from J, leaving 16 bases between them. This CDR3 is 16 amino acids long. The CDR3 loop reads CASSHGTWLGTGELFF. DNA for the CDR3: TGTGCCAGCAGCCACGGGACATGGTTAGGGACCGGGGAGCTGTTTTTT.

This clone was observed once. The chain links TRBV7-9 to TRBJ2-7, with TRBD2 as a possible D gene (6 bases). V was clipped by 1 base and J by 4 bases, with 11 bases between them. The CDR3 is 14 residues long. CDR1 and CDR2 (germline): SEHNR, FQNEAQ (reference sequence). CDR3 sequence: CASSLGWGVYEQYF. As DNA, the CDR3 is TGTGCCAGCAGCTTAGGGTGGGGGGTTTACGAGCAGTACTTC. Full variable domain (outside the CDR3, taken from reference TRBV7-9 and TRBJ2-7): DTGVSQNPRHKITKRGQNVTFRCDPISEHNRLYWYRQTLGQGPEFLTYFQNEAQLEKSRLLSDRFSAERPKGSFSTLEIQRTEQGDSAMYLCASSLGWGVYEQYFGPGTRLTVT.

The rearrangement links TRBV15 to TRBJ2-3; TRBD1 aligns across 8 bases. V lost 0 bases to trimming and J lost 1 base; unmatched junction nucleotides: 12. This CDR3 comprises 19 residues. In germline, CDR1 is LNHNV, CDR2 YYDKDF (reference sequence). Here the CDR3 DNA reads TGTGCCACCAGCAGAGATGGTAGAGGACAGGGCACCGGCACAGATACGCAGTATTTT. Its translation is CATSRDGRGQGTGTDTQYF. Filled out from reference TRBV15 and TRBJ2-3, the complete variable domain reads DAMVIQNPRYQVTQFGKPVTLSCSQTLNHNVMYWYQQKSSQAPKLLFHYYDKDFNNEADTPDNFQSRRPNTSFCFLDIRSPGLGDTAMYLCATSRDGRGQGTGTDTQYFGPGTRLTVL.

This clone showed up just a few times. This chain uses TRBV6-4 with TRBJ2-2, with a tentative D call TRBD2 (6 bases). The germline V gene encodes CDR1 MRHNA and CDR2 SNTAGT. Deletions cut 3 bases from V and 2 bases from J, with 10 bases between. The CDR3 is 15 amino acids. CDR3 loop: CASSEGGENTGELFF. The DNA of the CDR3 is TGTGCCAGCAGTGAGGGCGGGGAAAACACCGGGGAGCTGTTTTTT.

The genes are TRBV18 and TRBJ2-2; 7 nucleotides match TRBD1. The CDR3 is made up of 16 amino acids. The trim removed 3 bases at V and 4 bases at J, leaving 8 bases unmatched. Germline values: CDR1 KGHSH, CDR2 LQKENI. The CDR3 DNA reads TGTGCCAGCTCACCCGGACAGGTGAGCGGCACCGGGGAGCTGTTTTTT. Translation gives CASSPGQVSGTGELFF.

This chain connects TRBV15 to TRBJ2-7; 9 positions agree with TRBD1. The CDR3 is 13 amino acids. The J segment lost 7 bases and the V segment lost 1 base, leaving 2 bases of the junction unmatched. Per germline, CDR1 LNHNV and CDR2 YYDKDF (reference sequence). Here the CDR3 reads CATSRGDRVEQYF. Written as DNA, the CDR3 is TGTGCCACCAGCAGAGGGGACAGGGTTGAGCAGTACTTC.

In nucleotides, the CDR3 is TGTGCCAGCAGCCAAGCCGGGACTCAGGAGACCCAGTACTTC. Its protein is CASSQAGTQETQYF. V and J are TRBV3-1 (or the pseudogene TRBV3-2) and TRBJ2-5; possible D gene TRBD2, 6 bases. This CDR3 spans 14 amino acids. CDR1 is LGHDT, CDR2 YNNKEL, per germline (reference sequence). V was pared by 1 base and J by 5 bases, with 11 bases between.

The chain is built from TRBV28 and TRBJ1-1, with 9 bases matching TRBD1. Germline V gene lookup returns CDR1 MDHEN and CDR2 SYDVKM. Trimming took 4 bases from V and 11 from J; bases not matched to a gene: 5. The CDR3 runs 12 residues. The CDR3 protein is CASSSQGAKAFF. DNA of the CDR3: TGTGCCAGCAGTTCACAGGGGGCTAAGGCTTTCTTT.

This chain connects TRBV16 to TRBJ1-5; 7 bases are shared with TRBD1. Germline CDR1 KGHSY, CDR2 FQNENV. There are 14 residues in the CDR3. The trim removed 4 bases at V and 6 bases at J, leaving 6 bases unmatched. The CDR3 nucleotides are TGTGCCAGCAGCCCGACAGGGTGGGGTCAGCCCCAGCATTTT. This encodes CASSPTGWGQPQHF.

The rearrangement links TRBV20-1 to TRBJ1-4, with 7 bases fitting TRBD1. The V gene's germline CDR1 is DFQATT and CDR2 SNEGSKA (reference sequence). V was clipped by 6 bases and J by 12 bases; unmatched bases: 7. There are 11 residues in the CDR3. Here the CDR3 DNA reads TGCAGTGCGGAAGACAGGGAGGAACTGTTTTTT. Translated: CSAEDREELFF.

A few counts support this clone. The chain links TRBV12-3 or TRBV12-4 to TRBJ1-1; no firm D call. Trimming removed 7 bases from V and 0 bases from J, with 9 bases in between. The CDR3 spans 13 residues. CDR3 nucleotides: TGTGCCAGCACCTTACAGATGAACACTGAAGCTTTCTTT. Amino acid sequence: CASTLQMNTEAFF.

There are a few counts of this clone. The chain joins TRBV11-3 to TRBJ2-1; D is unclear. Germline CDR1 and CDR2: SGHNT and YENEEA. Trimming removed 8 bases at V and 5 bases at J, with 10 bases between. The CDR3 contains 12 residues. The CDR3 bases are TGTGCCAGCGGTGAGGCCGACAATGAGCAGTTCTTC. The encoded protein is CASGEADNEQFF.

This clone has more than one count but fewer than ten. This chain uses TRBV2 with TRBJ2-3; 7 positions match TRBD1. Germline-derived CDR1 and CDR2 are SNHLY and FYNNEI. The CDR3 is 14 amino acids. After removal of 8 bases from V and 3 bases from J, the junction contained 8 bases not matched to a gene. The CDR3, as DNA: TGTGCCAGCCGGGACAGCCCAGTTACAGATACGCAGTATTTT. Translation: CASRDSPVTDTQYF.

The CDR3 region has the DNA TGTGCCAGCAGCTTAGCGCCTCCTAGCGTGGGTGAGCAGTTCTTC. Residues: CASSLAPPSVGEQFF. The rearrangement links TRBV7-8 to TRBJ2-1; weak D call: TRBD2 (6 bases). Looked up from germline, CDR1 is SGHVS and CDR2 is FQNEAQ. The V end lost 0 bases, the J end lost 9 bases, and 15 bases lay between the germline ends. This CDR3 is 15 amino acids long.

This chain uses TRBV7-2 with TRBJ1-5, with a possible D match to TRBD1 (5 bases). The V gene's germline CDR1 is SGHTA and CDR2 FQGNSA. Trimming left V 0 bases short and J 9 bases short, with 15 bases between. This CDR3 is built from 15 residues. The CDR3 nucleotides are TGTGCCAGCAGCTTAGCGGGGGACTGGTTGGGGCCCCAGCATTTT. Encoded protein: CASSLAGDWLGPQHF.

The chain has TRBV7-2 and TRBJ2-7; TRBD2 matches at 7 bases. Germline V gene data show CDR1 as SGHTA and CDR2 as FQGNSA. The V segment lost 1 base and the J segment 2 bases; nucleotides outside the gene matches: 8. This CDR3 region has 16 residues. The CDR3 DNA reads as TGTGCCAGCAGCTTAGGAGCGACTAGCCCCACCTACGAGCAGTACTTC. Translation gives CASSLGATSPTYEQYF.

J is TRBJ1-2 and V is TRBV29-1, with 7 bases identical to TRBD1. CDR3 size: 13 residues. The V segment lost 4 bases and the J segment 5 bases; nucleotides outside the gene matches: 7. Germline V CDR1 and CDR2: SQVTM, ANQGSEA. Here the CDR3 reads CSVGEQGSYGYTF. The CDR3 DNA sequence: TGCAGCGTTGGAGAACAGGGGTCTTATGGCTACACCTTC.

This rearrangement joins TRBV13 to TRBJ1-1; D is unresolved. CDR1 PRHDT and CDR2 FYEKMQ come from the germline V gene (reference sequence). This CDR3 has 13 amino acids. V was trimmed by 1 base and J by 4 bases, leaving 7 bases between them. For the CDR3, the DNA is TGTGCCAGCAGCTTAGTCCCCGTCACTGAAGCTTTCTTT. Its protein product is CASSLVPVTEAFF.